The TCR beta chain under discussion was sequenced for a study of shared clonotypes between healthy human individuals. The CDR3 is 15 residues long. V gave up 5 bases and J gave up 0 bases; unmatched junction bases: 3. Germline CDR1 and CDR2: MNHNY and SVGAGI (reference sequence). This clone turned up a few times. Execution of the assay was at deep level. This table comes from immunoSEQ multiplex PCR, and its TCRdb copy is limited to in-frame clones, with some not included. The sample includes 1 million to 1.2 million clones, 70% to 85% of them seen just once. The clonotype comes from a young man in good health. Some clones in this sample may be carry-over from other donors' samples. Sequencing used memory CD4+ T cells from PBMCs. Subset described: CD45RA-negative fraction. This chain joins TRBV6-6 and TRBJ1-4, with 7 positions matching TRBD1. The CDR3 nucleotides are TGTGCCAGCAGTGACAGGGACCCAACTAATGAAAAACTGTTTTTT. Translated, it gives CASSDRDPTNEKLFF.